One sample yielded the 21 T cell receptor beta chains listed below, sequenced in a study of T cells in Graves' hyperthyroidism and ophthalmopathy. Regions amplified from RNA transcripts were the TCR beta CDR3 regions. Primed by the HTBI set, a first-round RT-PCR was run on the TCR CDR3. Each CDR3 protein gets one entry after TCRdb re-called the multiplex PCR reads with MiXCR. The table lists hundreds of thousands of distinct CDR3 sequences, 16% of them singletons. The sample comprised blood. The receptors shown here come from a woman in her 30s with Graves' hyperthyroidism.

This clonotype was seen repeatedly, ten times or more. This sequence joins TRBV7-2 and TRBJ2-1, with 11 bases identical to TRBD2. In germline, CDR1 is SGHTA, CDR2 FQGNSA. The ends lost 5 bases at V and 6 bases at J; junction bases unmatched: 12. The CDR3 extends over 17 amino acids. The CDR3 spells CASSPPLGGLAGNEQFF. For the CDR3, the DNA is TGTGCCAGCAGCCCACCTCTCGGCGGACTAGCGGGCAATGAGCAGTTCTTC.

The chain recombines TRBV5-1 with TRBJ1-2; unclear D gene. V lost 0 bases and J 7 bases, leaving 13 bases between the germline ends. Germline V gene sequence: CDR1 SGHRS, CDR2 YFSETQ. This CDR3 has 14 amino acids. CDR3 nucleotides: TGCGCCAGCAGCTTGGCGCCAGTCCCCTGTGGCTACACCTTC. Its protein is CASSLAPVPCGYTF. Full variable domain (missing parts from reference TRBV5-1 and TRBJ1-2): KAGVTQTPRYLIKTRGQQVTLSCSPISGHRSVSWYQQTPGQGLQFLFEYFSETQRNKGNFPGRFSGRQFSNSRSEMNVSTLELGDSALYLCASSLAPVPCGYTFGSGTRLTVV.

Comments on this clonotype: The CDR3 end shows no conserved phenylalanine or tryptophan, and so a read error is likely. The chain joins TRBV20-1 to TRBJ2-3, with a tentative D call TRBD2 (6 bases). Germline CDR1 is DFQATT and CDR2 is SNEGSKA (reference sequence). The CDR3 spans 14 residues. CDR3 nucleotides: TGCAGTGCTAGTTGGGGTAGCGGCACAGATATGCAGTATCTT. Translating it yields CSASWGSGTDMQYL.

This clonotype appeared a single time. Possible read error: a much larger clone is one base away. The rearrangement links TRBV20-1 to TRBJ1-2; no clear D gene. V was trimmed by 6 bases and J by 5 bases, leaving 7 bases between them. This CDR3 is 10 amino acids long. Germline-derived CDR1 and CDR2 are DFQATT and SNEGSKA (reference sequence). The CDR3 sequence is CSAFEYGYTF. CDR3 in DNA: TGCAGTGCATTCGAGTATGGCTACACCTTC.

This clonotype was detected ten times or more. J is TRBJ1-3 and V is TRBV7-3; a possible D gene is TRBD1 (5 bases). Germline CDR1 is SGHTA and CDR2 is FQGTGA. The CDR3 consists of 14 residues. V was shortened by 2 bases and J by 0 bases, with 5 bases between the two germline ends. CDR3 loop: CASSLGTSGNTIYF. The CDR3 DNA sequence: TGTGCCAGCAGCTTAGGGACCTCTGGAAACACCATATATTTT. Drawing the rest from reference TRBV7-3 and TRBJ1-3, the complete variable domain is GAGVSQTPSNKVTEKGKYVELRCDPISGHTALYWYRQSLGQGPEFLIYFQGTGAADDSGLPNDRFFAVRPEGSVSTLKIQRTERGDSAVYLCASSLGTSGNTIYFGEGSWLTVV.

This clonotype was seen only a few times. The rearrangement joins TRBV5-6 to TRBJ2-7; 9 bases align to TRBD1. CDR1 and CDR2 from the germline V gene are SGHDT and YYEEEE. CDR3 length equals 15 residues. Germline trimming cut 5 bases from V and 0 bases from J; bases unmatched to any gene: 6. The CDR3 sequence is CASRKDRGISYEQYF. Here the CDR3 DNA reads TGTGCCAGCAGAAAAGACAGGGGGATCTCCTACGAGCAGTACTTC.

Only a few counts were recorded for this clonotype. V is TRBV20-1 and J is TRBJ1-6; unclear D gene. CDR1 is DFQATT, CDR2 SNEGSKA, per germline (reference sequence). The CDR3 sequence is 13 residues long. V lost 0 bases and J 14 bases, leaving 14 bases between the germline ends. CDR3 region: CSARDVTGSTLHF. DNA of the CDR3: TGCAGTGCTAGAGATGTTACTGGTAGCACCCTCCACTTT.

This clonotype occurred many times. The chain recombines TRBV3-1 with TRBJ2-4, with 10 bases identical to TRBD2. The V and J ends lost 0 bases and 6 bases, in that order; junction bases with no gene match: 8. CDR3 length: 17 amino acids. The germline CDR1 and CDR2 sequences are LGHDT and YNNKEL (reference sequence). CDR3 protein: CASSQDILAGEGNIQYF. The CDR3 DNA sequence: TGTGCCAGCAGCCAAGATATCCTAGCGGGGGAAGGAAACATTCAGTACTTC.

This clonotype was seen ten or more times. The chain recombines TRBV11-3 with TRBJ1-1, with D tentatively TRBD1 (6 bases). Germline values: CDR1 SGHNT, CDR2 YENEEA. The V and J ends lost 4 bases and 1 base respectively, with 25 bases between them. The CDR3 is 19 amino acids. CDR3 DNA: TGTGCCAGCAGCTCCGATCGGACAGAGGGAGCGAACACGAACACTGAAGCTTTCTTT. As protein: CASSSDRTEGANTNTEAFF.

This clonotype appeared a few times. The chain carries TRBV11-2 and TRBJ2-3; D is undetermined. V was trimmed by 7 bases and J by 3 bases, leaving 20 bases between them. The CDR3 length is 16 residues. From germline, CDR1 is SGHAT and CDR2 FQNNGV. CDR3 DNA sequence: TGTGCCAGCACCAATGACGCCGAGGCTAGAACAGATACGCAGTATTTT. Protein: CASTNDAEARTDTQYF.

Here the CDR3 DNA reads TGCAGCGTTGTCAATACCCACGAGCAGTACTTC. As protein: CSVVNTHEQYF. The rearrangement links TRBV29-1 to TRBJ2-7; no firm D call. This CDR3 spans 11 amino acids. Trimming pared 4 bases from V and 5 bases from J, leaving 9 bases between. Germline V CDR1 and CDR2: SQVTM, ANQGSEA.

This clonotype came up many times. This chain joins TRBV28 and TRBJ2-7; 11 bases line up with TRBD2. Germline-derived CDR1 and CDR2 are MDHEN and SYDVKM. V lost 5 bases, J lost 7 bases, and 4 bases stayed unmatched. This CDR3 region has 13 residues. The CDR3 spells CASSPRTSGEQYF. The CDR3 DNA follows: TGTGCCAGCAGTCCCAGGACTAGCGGGGAGCAGTACTTC.

This chain links TRBV9 with TRBJ2-6; perhaps TRBD1 as D (6 bases). V lost 1 base to trimming and J lost 2 bases, with 16 bases between them. Germline CDR1 is SGDLS and CDR2 is YYNGEE. The CDR3 is 18 amino acids. In DNA, the CDR3 is TGTGCCAGCAGCGTAAATCCGACAGGCCCTACTGGGGCCAACGTCCTGACTTTC. This encodes CASSVNPTGPTGANVLTF.

V gene TRBV20-1 combines with J gene TRBJ1-1, with 7 bases matching TRBD1. The CDR3 length is 17 residues. The germline CDR1 and CDR2 sequences are DFQATT and SNEGSKA (reference sequence). The V gene end was trimmed by 1 base and the J gene end by 0 bases; junction bases not matched to a gene: 11. This CDR3 is CSARALPGQPMNTEAFF. The CDR3, as DNA: TGCAGTGCTAGAGCCCTTCCGGGACAGCCGATGAACACTGAAGCTTTCTTT.

This clonotype was seen repeatedly, ten times or more. The rearrangement joins TRBV12-3 or TRBV12-4 to TRBJ2-7; D gene unclear. The CDR3 is 12 residues long. Trimming stripped 3 bases from V and 3 bases from J, with 6 bases between. In nucleotides, the CDR3 is TGTGCCAGCAGTTTCTACCTCTACGAGCAGTACTTC. Protein product: CASSFYLYEQYF.

The table lists this clonotype with a count of one. Here the CDR3 DNA reads TGTGCCAGCACCTCTCCCCATGAGCAGTTCTTC. Translating gives CASTSPHEQFF. The V and J genes are TRBV28 and TRBJ2-1; the D is unclear. This CDR3 region has 11 residues. Per the germline V gene, CDR1 is MDHEN and CDR2 is SYDVKM. V gave up 7 bases and J gave up 8 bases, with 9 bases separating them. The full variable domain, rest sourced from reference TRBV28 and TRBJ2-1, is DVKVTQSSRYLVKRTGEKVFLECVQDMDHENMFWYRQDPGLGLRLIYFSYDVKMKEKGDIPEGYSVSREKKERFSLILESASTNQTSMYLCASTSPHEQFFGPGTRLTVL.

This clonotype turned up a few times. V gene TRBV9 combines with J gene TRBJ1-4; possible D gene TRBD1, 6 bases. Trimming left V 0 bases short and J 7 bases short, with 16 bases between. The CDR3 covers 16 residues. CDR1 and CDR2 from the germline V gene are SGDLS and YYNGEE. Here the CDR3 reads CASSVGGGRPSEKLFF. As DNA, the CDR3 is TGTGCCAGCAGCGTAGGCGGGGGGCGCCCCAGTGAAAAACTGTTTTTT.

This clonotype occurred a few times. The rearrangement uses TRBV10-3 and TRBJ2-1, with TRBD1 as a possible D gene (6 bases). The germline V gene encodes CDR1 ENHRY and CDR2 SYGVKD. This CDR3 is 15 amino acids long. The germline V and J ends were trimmed by 4 bases and 7 bases, with 17 bases remaining between them. The CDR3 DNA follows: TGTGCCATCAGTGTTAATCTCGGGCAGGGGAATGAGCAGTTCTTC. It codes for CAISVNLGQGNEQFF.

This clonotype appeared many times. The rearrangement joins TRBV7-9 to TRBJ2-5, with D possibly matching TRBD2 (6 bases). The CDR3 has 16 amino acids. Germline V gene lookup returns CDR1 SEHNR and CDR2 FQNEAQ (reference sequence). V dropped 7 bases and J dropped 3 bases, with 21 bases sitting between them. This CDR3 reads CASTQSDGGNEETQYF. Here the CDR3 DNA reads TGTGCCAGCACTCAGAGCGATGGGGGGAACGAAGAGACCCAGTACTTC.

This clonotype was picked up a small number of times. A much more abundant neighbour one base away suggests this may be a read error. The rearrangement links TRBV30 to TRBJ1-2; D call uncertain. The CDR3 loop spans 13 amino acids. V lost 0 bases and J lost 0, with 5 bases in between. CDR1 is GTSNPN, CDR2 SVGIG, per germline (reference sequence). CDR3 bases: TGTGCCTGGAGTGTAGTAACTAACTATGGCTACACCTTC. This codes for CAWSVVTNYGYTF.

This clonotype has a count of ten or more. The chain combines TRBV7-2 with TRBJ2-1, with no clear D. This CDR3 comprises 15 residues. V lost 1 base and J lost 3, with 10 bases in between. From germline, CDR1 is SGHTA and CDR2 FQGNSA. The CDR3 protein is CASSLGPLLYNEQFF. For the CDR3, the DNA is TGTGCCAGCAGCTTAGGCCCGCTCCTCTACAATGAGCAGTTCTTC.